The T cell receptor beta chain described here comes from a study of cytomegalovirus exposure and HLA in healthy donors. As for this clone: Its antigen is not identified. This sample also contains other DNA sequences that code for the same CDR3.

The study drew the donors from its 120-subject validation cohort, separate from the approximately 670-subject first cohort. This CDR3 is 14 amino acids long. The V gene lost 1 base and the J gene lost 4 bases, with 8 bases spanning the gap. CDR1 is GTSNPN, CDR2 SVGIG, per germline (reference sequence). Profiling relied on immunoSEQ multiplex PCR, and the TCRdb table lists in-frame clones only, not all of them. This sample has around 230,000 clones; 70% to 90% occur once, and the top ten carry 1% to 1.5%. Study results and caveats: Researchers catalogued 164 TCR beta chains as cytomegalovirus-associated. In vitro confirmation showed a few CMV-associated chains to be CMV antigen specific.

The receptor comes from a woman in her 30s in good health and CMV-seropositive. The sequencing sample was made of PBMCs. The V call is TRBV30, the J call TRBJ2-6; D unclear. In DNA form, the CDR3 reads TGTGCCTGGAGTGCCGGGTCCGGGGCCAACGTCCTGACTTTC. Translating gives CAWSAGSGANVLTF.